Shown below are 19 T cell receptor beta chains from a single sample sequenced in a study of T cells in Graves' hyperthyroidism and ophthalmopathy. The TCR beta CDR3 regions underwent amplification using RNA transcripts as the source. Primed by the HTBI set, a first-round RT-PCR was run on the TCR CDR3. From the multiplex PCR reads, TCRdb called clonotypes with MiXCR, one entry per CDR3 protein. The sample records around 720,000 distinct CDR3 sequences, 30% to 40% being singletons. Sequencing input: blood. The receptors originated from a middle-aged woman with Graves' hyperthyroidism.

Points on this clonotype: Germline and junction disagree at one end, which may indicate a read error. The chain combines TRBV19 with TRBJ2-7; D is unresolved. Germline lookup yields CDR1 LNHDA and CDR2 SQIVND (reference sequence). The CDR3 runs 8 residues. The CDR3 spells CASSIVEF. The CDR3 DNA reads as TGTGCCAGTAGTATCGTCGAGTTC.

The chain joins TRBV10-3 to TRBJ1-5, with 7 bases identical to TRBD1. The J call could be wrong; TRBJ2-3 is a better fit for the DNA end. Germline loops: CDR1 ENHRY, CDR2 SYGVKD. This CDR3 is built from 15 residues. This CDR3 is CAISHPGQLSDTQYF. The CDR3 region has the DNA TGTGCCATCAGTCACCCGGGACAGCTGTCAGATACGCAGTATTTT.

As concerns this clonotype: A much more abundant neighbour one base away suggests this may be a read error. The chain links TRBV14 to TRBJ1-4, with D possibly TRBD1 on 6 matching bases. Germline V gene data show CDR1 as SGHDN and CDR2 as FVKESK. CDR3 size: 15 residues. The CDR3 coding sequence is TGTGCCAGCAGCCAAGGACAGGCCTTTAATGAAAAACCGTTTTTT. Its translation: CASSQGQAFNEKPFF.

This clonotype has a handful of counts. Germline is not matched at one junction end, which may reflect a read error. V usage is TRBV12-3 or TRBV12-4 and J usage is TRBJ1-4; TRBD1 matches at 7 bases. There are 14 residues in the CDR3. The DNA for the CDR3 is TGTGCCAGCAGTTTAGACAGGGGATCCGGAAAACTGCTTTTT. Protein product: CASSLDRGSGKLLF.

This clonotype was seen ten or more times. The V call is TRBV20-1, the J call TRBJ1-3; possible D gene TRBD1, 6 bases. The V gene's germline CDR1 is DFQATT and CDR2 SNEGSKA (reference sequence). The CDR3 spans 15 residues. V was clipped by 5 bases and J by 2 bases, with 16 bases between them. The CDR3 protein is CSAQPYREAGNTIYF. The CDR3 DNA reads TGCAGTGCTCAACCCTACAGGGAAGCTGGAAACACCATATATTTT.

This clonotype was found once. The chain links TRBV19 to TRBJ1-5; 7 bases are shared with TRBD1. There are 15 residues in the CDR3. Germline V lookup: CDR1 LNHDA, CDR2 SQIVND (reference sequence). V lost 6 bases to trimming and J lost 3 bases; unmatched junction nucleotides: 8. The CDR3 DNA is TGTGCCAGTAGATCAGCGGACAGGTACAATCAGCCCCAGCATTTT. This gives the protein CASRSADRYNQPQHF.

This clonotype was observed a few times. The chain employs TRBV29-1 and TRBJ2-2; the D is unclear. V was cut by 1 base and J by 6 bases, with 12 bases left in between. CDR3 size: 14 residues. Germline CDR1 and CDR2: SQVTM and ANQGSEA. CDR3 coding DNA: TGCAGCGTTGAAGGGGCCCTGCCCGCCGGGGAGCTGTTTTTT. This sequence encodes CSVEGALPAGELFF.

This clonotype came up many times. The chain uses TRBV2 and TRBJ1-2; 9 bases match TRBD1. The CDR3 is 14 residues long. V shed 7 bases, J shed 5 bases, and the junction held 8 bases outside the gene matches. Germline V lookup: CDR1 SNHLY, CDR2 FYNNEI. The CDR3 nucleotides are TGTGCCAGCATTACAGGGGGCTATGGGTATGGCTACACCTTC. Its protein product is CASITGGYGYGYTF.

To note about this clonotype: Possible read error: a much larger clone is one base away. The CDR3 loop reads CTSSKNSGELFF. The CDR3 DNA is TGTACCAGCAGCAAAAACAGCGGGGAGCTGTTTTTT. The V call is TRBV9, the J call TRBJ2-2; unclear D gene. Germline V gene sequence: CDR1 SGDLS, CDR2 YYNGEE. This CDR3 spans 12 amino acids.

This clonotype was seen ten or more times. The chain recombines TRBV7-2 with TRBJ1-1; possible D gene TRBD1, 6 bases. Germline CDR1 and CDR2: SGHTA and FQGNSA. This CDR3 comprises 15 residues. V lost 4 bases and J lost 6, with 18 bases in between. This CDR3 is CASSSRIEGGSEAFF. CDR3 DNA: TGTGCCAGCAGCTCCCGAATCGAGGGGGGGTCTGAAGCTTTCTTT.

This clonotype has a handful of counts. The chain carries TRBV7-2 and TRBJ2-7; 10 bases map to TRBD2. Trimming removed 5 bases from V and 5 bases from J; junction bases left unmatched: 12. Germline V gene lookup returns CDR1 SGHTA and CDR2 FQGNSA. The CDR3 length is 16 residues. CDR3 amino acids: CASSPNPSGSAHEQYF. The CDR3 DNA is TGTGCCAGCAGCCCAAACCCTAGCGGGAGTGCACACGAGCAGTACTTC.

In regard to this clonotype: Possible read error: a much larger clone is one base away. V is TRBV29-1 and J is TRBJ1-2; maybe TRBD1 (5 bases). CDR3 length: 14 amino acids. Germline values: CDR1 SQVTM, CDR2 ANQGSEA. Trimming took 7 bases from V and 4 from J, leaving 19 bases between them. The CDR3 spells CSGGIQNPGYGYTF. Written as DNA, the CDR3 is TGCAGCGGGGGGATACAAAATCCGGGCTATGGCTACACCTTC.

The chain links TRBV20-1 to TRBJ1-5; the D gene is possibly TRBD1 (5 bases). There are 15 residues in the CDR3. The germline V and J ends were trimmed by 1 base and 2 bases, with 12 bases remaining between them. CDR1 and CDR2 from the germline V gene are DFQATT and SNEGSKA (reference sequence). CDR3 in DNA: TGCAGTGCTAGAGCCCAGGGAGTGGGCAATCAGCCCCAGCATTTT. Protein: CSARAQGVGNQPQHF.

The chain is built from TRBV7-8 and TRBJ2-2, with 10 positions matching TRBD1. Losses at the gene ends were 7 bases for V and 4 bases for J; bases not matched to a gene: 6. The CDR3 covers 15 residues. The V gene's germline CDR1 is SGHVS and CDR2 FQNEAQ. CDR3 amino acids: CASTRDRGITGELFF. Here the CDR3 DNA reads TGTGCCAGCACCCGGGACAGGGGTATCACCGGGGAGCTGTTTTTT.

The J gene is TRBJ1-4, the V gene TRBV5-1, with TRBD1 matching over 8 bases. Looked up from germline, CDR1 is SGHRS and CDR2 is YFSETQ. V gave up 4 bases and J gave up 8 bases; unmatched junction bases: 7. The CDR3 spans 14 residues. The CDR3 loop reads CASSEQGGDEKLFF. The CDR3 coding sequence is TGCGCCAGCAGCGAACAGGGGGGGGACGAAAAACTGTTTTTT.

The rearrangement joins TRBV7-2 to TRBJ1-2; the D is unclear. This CDR3 has 13 amino acids. CDR1 and CDR2 from the germline V gene are SGHTA and FQGNSA. With 6 bases removed from V and 4 bases from J, the gap between germline ends came to 12 bases. The CDR3 here is CASSPATAYGYTF. In DNA form, the CDR3 reads TGTGCCAGCAGTCCGGCGACGGCCTATGGCTACACCTTC.

The V call is TRBV20-1, the J call TRBJ1-2; the match to TRBD1 covers 7 bases. After removal of 4 bases from V and 7 bases from J, the junction contained 3 bases not matched to a gene. Germline CDR1 is DFQATT and CDR2 is SNEGSKA (reference sequence). This CDR3 contains 11 residues. This CDR3 reads CSATTGFGYTF. CDR3 DNA sequence: TGCAGTGCTACGACAGGGTTTGGCTACACCTTC.

This clonotype was picked up a small number of times. At one boundary the junction diverges from the germline segment, which might be a read error. This rearrangement joins TRBV10-2 to TRBJ1-2; TRBD1 aligns across 10 bases. The CDR3 is made up of 15 amino acids. Germline V gene lookup returns CDR1 WSHSY and CDR2 SAAADI. The CDR3 here is CASSPWTGGYYGYTF. DNA of the CDR3: TGTGCCAGCAGTCCGTGGACAGGGGGTTATTATGGCTACACCTTC.

This clonotype has just a few counts. The V gene is TRBV20-1, the J gene TRBJ1-1, with 7 bases fitting TRBD1. Germline values: CDR1 DFQATT, CDR2 SNEGSKA (reference sequence). With 0 bases clipped from V and 4 bases from J, the junction kept 8 bases outside the gene matches. The CDR3 is made up of 15 amino acids. CDR3 protein: CSARDDRGRGTEAFF. CDR3 DNA: TGCAGTGCTAGAGATGATAGGGGGCGGGGCACTGAAGCTTTCTTT.